The source of this TCR beta chain is a study of regulatory T cells in long-lasting Graves disease. HTBI primers from iRepertoire and Arm-PCR of CDR3 regions yielded the TCR beta libraries. MiXCR, applied by TCRdb to the multiplex PCR reads, yields one record per CDR3 protein. The sample includes hundreds of thousands of distinct CDR3 sequences, 16% of them seen just once. Study outcomes and limitations: Those with persistent Graves' had less TCR diversity than newly diagnosed patients. It was in persistent disease that TRBV28, TRBJ1-2 and TRBJ2-5 were favored. Small sample size may have lowered accuracy.

This clonotype was counted only a few times. As yet, its antigen is unknown. The time point: newly diagnosed GD, antithyroid drugs for less than 3 months. RNA extracted from PBMCs served as the sequencing template. CDR1 is MGHDK, CDR2 SYGVNS, per germline. The V and J ends lost 7 bases and 6 bases respectively, with 14 bases between them. CDR3 length: 13 residues. These data were also reused for a study on T cells in Graves' hyperthyroidism and ophthalmopathy.

The sequences come from peripheral blood mononuclear cells (PBMCs), collected at new diagnosis, from a patient treated with antithyroid drugs. The rearrangement joins TRBV25-1 to TRBJ2-3; D perhaps matches TRBD2 (6 bases). The receptor was derived from a man aged 35-49 years with Graves disease. CDR3: CASTKDRGDTQYF. The CDR3 DNA reads TGTGCCAGCACCAAAGACCGGGGGGATACGCAGTATTTT.